The 10 T cell receptor beta chains in this list originate from one sample, sequenced in a study of identical twins. A single record per CDR3 protein comes from TCRdb applying MiXCR to the 5' RACE reads. The sample contains approximately 1.8 million distinct CDR3 sequences, under 35% of which appear only once. Sequenced sample: cord blood. These receptors originate from a newborn girl in good health.

This clonotype was observed at least ten times. The chain uses TRBV28 and TRBJ2-1, with 8 bases that match TRBD2. CDR1 and CDR2 from the germline V gene are MDHEN and SYDVKM. Trimming removed 7 bases from V and 5 bases from J; junction bases left unmatched: 13. This CDR3 spans 16 amino acids. CDR3: CASTQLGLAANNEQFF. As DNA, the CDR3 is TGTGCCAGCACCCAGCTTGGACTAGCAGCTAACAATGAGCAGTTCTTC.

V gene TRBV30 combines with J gene TRBJ2-4; D is possibly TRBD2 (6 bases). The J call is in doubt because the DNA end fits TRBJ2-5 better. The V gene's germline CDR1 is GTSNPN and CDR2 SVGIG (reference sequence). CDR3 length: 13 amino acids. The CDR3 loop is CAWSVGLRETQYF. The CDR3 coding sequence is TGTGCCTGGAGTGTAGGACTAAGGGAGACCCAGTACTTC.

This clonotype has just a few counts. The chain carries TRBV6-6 and TRBJ1-4; TRBD1 matches at 9 bases. The CDR3 is 15 residues long. The V segment lost 0 bases and the J segment 8 bases; nucleotides outside the gene matches: 4. Germline V gives CDR1 MNHNY, CDR2 SVGAGI (reference sequence). The CDR3 sequence is CASSYSATGGEKLFF. CDR3 in DNA: TGTGCCAGCAGTTACTCCGCGACAGGGGGGGAAAAACTGTTTTTT.

This clonotype appeared once. V gene TRBV20-1 combines with J gene TRBJ2-3, with 14 nucleotides matching TRBD2. Germline CDR1 is DFQATT and CDR2 is SNEGSKA (reference sequence). V lost 1 base to trimming and J lost 2 bases; unmatched junction nucleotides: 8. CDR3 length: 18 residues. In DNA, the CDR3 is TGCAGTGCTAGAGTCCCCGGGACTAGCGGGGGTCTCACAGATACGCAGTATTTT. It translates to CSARVPGTSGGLTDTQYF.

This chain uses TRBV2 with TRBJ2-3; D is possibly TRBD2 (6 bases). CDR1 is SNHLY and CDR2 is FYNNEI in the germline V gene. The V gene lost 7 bases and the J gene lost 4 bases, with 9 bases spanning the gap. CDR3 size: 12 residues. CDR3 sequence (DNA): TGTGCCAGCAACGGGGGAGCAGATACGCAGTATTTT. Protein product: CASNGGADTQYF.

This clonotype was picked up one time. The J gene is TRBJ2-2, the V gene TRBV19; D might be TRBD2 (5 bases). This CDR3 contains 14 residues. Trimming took off 7 bases at V and 7 bases at J, with 16 bases between the two ends. Germline CDR1 is LNHDA and CDR2 is SQIVND (reference sequence). In nucleotides, the CDR3 is TGTGCCAGTACCCCAATATTAGGGAGCGGGGAGCTGTTTTTT. Amino acids: CASTPILGSGELFF.

This clonotype occurred a few times. J is TRBJ1-1 and V is TRBV19; 7 bases are shared with TRBD1. Germline V lookup: CDR1 LNHDA, CDR2 SQIVND (reference sequence). V dropped 6 bases and J dropped 7; count of bases not matched to a gene: 8. This CDR3 spans 13 amino acids. CDR3 amino acids: CASSPDRVGEAFF. CDR3 sequence (DNA): TGTGCCAGTAGCCCTGACAGGGTGGGTGAAGCTTTCTTT.

This chain links TRBV4-1 with TRBJ1-5; TRBD1 matches 7 bases. The trim removed 4 bases at V and 3 bases at J, leaving 6 bases unmatched. CDR1 is MGHRA, CDR2 YSYEKL, per germline. The CDR3 loop spans 15 amino acids. For the CDR3, the DNA is TGCGCCAGCAGCCGGGGCGGACAGGCCAATCAGCCCCAGCATTTT. It encodes CASSRGGQANQPQHF.

V is TRBV4-1 and J is TRBJ2-1, with TRBD2 identical over 13 bases. The germline gives CDR1 MGHRA, CDR2 YSYEKL. J lost 12 bases, V lost 4 bases, and 9 bases had no gene match. The CDR3 extends over 15 amino acids. The CDR3 DNA sequence: TGCGCCAGCAGCCGGGGACTAGCGGGAAAAGGTGGGCAGTTCTTC. Its translation is CASSRGLAGKGGQFF.

The CDR3 coding sequence is TGCAGTGCTAGCGACGGAGCGGGGGCAGATACGCAGTATTTT. This gives the protein CSASDGAGADTQYF. The V and J genes are TRBV20-1 and TRBJ2-3; 8 bases map to TRBD2. Germline V gives CDR1 DFQATT, CDR2 SNEGSKA (reference sequence). J gave up 4 bases and V 3 bases, and 6 bases lay outside the gene matches. The CDR3 is 14 amino acids.